This T cell receptor beta chain emerged from a study of cytomegalovirus exposure and HLA in healthy donors. Whole-study findings and limits: Presence/absence analyses treated sequencing depth as roughly uniform across donors.

Germline loops: CDR1 SGHVS, CDR2 FNYEAQ. The CDR3 consists of 18 residues. Trimming took 0 bases from V and 3 from J; bases not matched to a gene: 7. Only a few counts were recorded for this clone. Antigen unknown. PCR amplification relied on 60 Vbeta primers (plus 13 Jbeta primers). TCRdb's table, derived via immunoSEQ multiplex PCR, lists solely in-frame clones and lacks some. The sample lists under 250,000 clones; around 85% were seen once. The specimen sequenced was PBMCs. The rearrangement uses TRBV7-6 and TRBJ1-6; 8 positions agree with TRBD1. The TCR originated in a man aged 45-65 years in good health and CMV-seronegative. Here the CDR3 reads CASSLAPGGQYYNSPLHF. DNA of the CDR3: TGTGCCAGCAGCTTAGCCCCAGGGGGCCAATACTATAATTCACCCCTCCACTTT.